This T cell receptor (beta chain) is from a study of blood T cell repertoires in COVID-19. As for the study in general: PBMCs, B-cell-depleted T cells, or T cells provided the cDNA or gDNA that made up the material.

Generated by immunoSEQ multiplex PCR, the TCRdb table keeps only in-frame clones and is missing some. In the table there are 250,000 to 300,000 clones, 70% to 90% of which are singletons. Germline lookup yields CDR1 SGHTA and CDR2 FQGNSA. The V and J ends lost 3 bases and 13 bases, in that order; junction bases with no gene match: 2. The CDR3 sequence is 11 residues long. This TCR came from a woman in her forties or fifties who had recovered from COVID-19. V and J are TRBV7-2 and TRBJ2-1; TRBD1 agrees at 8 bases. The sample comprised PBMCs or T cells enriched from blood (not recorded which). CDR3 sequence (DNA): TGTGCCAGCAGCTTGGACAGGGACCAGTTCTTC. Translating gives CASSLDRDQFF.